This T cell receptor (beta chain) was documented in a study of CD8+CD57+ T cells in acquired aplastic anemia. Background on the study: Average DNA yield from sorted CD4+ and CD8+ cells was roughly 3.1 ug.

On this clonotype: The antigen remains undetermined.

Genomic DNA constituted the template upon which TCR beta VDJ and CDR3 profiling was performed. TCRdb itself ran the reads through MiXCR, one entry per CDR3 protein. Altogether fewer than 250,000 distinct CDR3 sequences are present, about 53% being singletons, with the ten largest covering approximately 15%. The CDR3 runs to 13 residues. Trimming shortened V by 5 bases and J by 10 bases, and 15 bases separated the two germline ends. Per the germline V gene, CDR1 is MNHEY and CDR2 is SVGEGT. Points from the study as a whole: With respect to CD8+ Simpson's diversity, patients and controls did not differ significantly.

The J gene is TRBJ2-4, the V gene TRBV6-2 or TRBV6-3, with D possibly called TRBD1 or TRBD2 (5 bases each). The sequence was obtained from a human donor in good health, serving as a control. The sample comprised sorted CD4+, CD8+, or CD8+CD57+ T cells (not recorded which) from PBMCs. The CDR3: CASSNGALSIQYF. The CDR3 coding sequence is TGTGCCAGCAGTAACGGGGCGCTTTCGATTCAGTACTTC.